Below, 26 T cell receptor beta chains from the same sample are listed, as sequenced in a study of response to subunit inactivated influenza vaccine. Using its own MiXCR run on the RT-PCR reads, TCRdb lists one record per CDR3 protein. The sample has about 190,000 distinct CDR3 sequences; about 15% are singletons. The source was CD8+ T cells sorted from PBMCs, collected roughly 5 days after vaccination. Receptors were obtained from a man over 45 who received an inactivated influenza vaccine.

CDR3 sequence reads: CASTDRTEAFF. The CDR3 DNA reads as TGTGCCAGCACCGACAGAACTGAAGCTTTCTTT. V is TRBV12-3 or TRBV12-4 and J is TRBJ1-1; D may be TRBD1 (5 bases). This CDR3 is 11 amino acids long. V lost 7 bases, J lost 5 bases, and 8 bases lay in between.

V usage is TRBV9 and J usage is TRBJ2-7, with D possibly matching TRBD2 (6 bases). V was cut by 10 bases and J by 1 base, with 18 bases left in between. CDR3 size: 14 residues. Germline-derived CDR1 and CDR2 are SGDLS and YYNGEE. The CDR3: CASGDERRSYEQYF. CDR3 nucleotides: TGTGCCTCGGGGGATGAGCGGAGATCCTACGAGCAGTACTTC.

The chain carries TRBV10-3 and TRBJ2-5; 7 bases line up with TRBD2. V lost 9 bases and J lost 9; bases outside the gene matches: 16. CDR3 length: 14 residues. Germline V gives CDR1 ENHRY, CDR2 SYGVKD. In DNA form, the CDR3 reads TGTGCCATGTCCTTAGAAGGGGAGGGAGCGGCCCAGTACTTC. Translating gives CAMSLEGEGAAQYF.

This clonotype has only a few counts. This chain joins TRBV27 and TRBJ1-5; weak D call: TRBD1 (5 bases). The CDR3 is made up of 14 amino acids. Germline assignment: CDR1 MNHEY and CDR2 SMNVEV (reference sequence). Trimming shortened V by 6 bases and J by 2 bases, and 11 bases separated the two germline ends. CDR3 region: CASSLWGGNQPQHF. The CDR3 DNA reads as TGTGCCAGCAGCTTGTGGGGCGGCAATCAGCCCCAGCATTTT.

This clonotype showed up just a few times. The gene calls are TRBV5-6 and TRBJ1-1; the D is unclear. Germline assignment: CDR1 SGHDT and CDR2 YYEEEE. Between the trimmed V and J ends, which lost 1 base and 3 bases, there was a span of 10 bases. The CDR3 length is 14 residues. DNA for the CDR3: TGTGCCAGCAGCTTGACGAGGAGGGACACTGAAGCTTTCTTT. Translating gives CASSLTRRDTEAFF.

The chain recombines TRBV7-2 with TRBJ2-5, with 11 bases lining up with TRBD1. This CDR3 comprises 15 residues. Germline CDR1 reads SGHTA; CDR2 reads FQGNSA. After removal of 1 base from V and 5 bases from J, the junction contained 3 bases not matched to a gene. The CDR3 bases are TGTGCCAGCAGCTTAGGGGACAGGGGGTTTGAGACCCAGTACTTC. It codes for CASSLGDRGFETQYF. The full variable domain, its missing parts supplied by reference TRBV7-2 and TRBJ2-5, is GAGVSQSPSNKVTEKGKDVELRCDPISGHTALYWYRQSLGQGLEFLIYFQGNSAPDKSGLPSDRFSAERTGGSVSTLTIQRTQQEDSAVYLCASSLGDRGFETQYFGPGTRLLVL.

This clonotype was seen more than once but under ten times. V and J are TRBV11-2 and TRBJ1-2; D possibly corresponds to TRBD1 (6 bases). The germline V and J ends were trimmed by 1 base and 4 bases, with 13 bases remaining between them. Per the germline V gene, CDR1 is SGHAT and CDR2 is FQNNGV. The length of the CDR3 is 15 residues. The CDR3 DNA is TGTGCCAGCAGCTTAGTAGGGCTAGGGGGCTATGGCTACACCTTC. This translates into CASSLVGLGGYGYTF.

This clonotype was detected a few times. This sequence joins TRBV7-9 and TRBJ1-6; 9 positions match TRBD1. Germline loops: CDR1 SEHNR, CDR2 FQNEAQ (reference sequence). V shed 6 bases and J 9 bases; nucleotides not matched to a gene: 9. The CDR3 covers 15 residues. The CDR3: CASSQKGTGISPLHF. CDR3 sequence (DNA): TGTGCCAGCAGTCAAAAAGGGACAGGGATTTCACCCCTCCACTTT.

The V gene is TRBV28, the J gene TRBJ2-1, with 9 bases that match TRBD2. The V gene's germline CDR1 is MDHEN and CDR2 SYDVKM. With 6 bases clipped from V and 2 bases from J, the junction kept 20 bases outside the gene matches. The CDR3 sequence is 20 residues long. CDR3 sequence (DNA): TGTGCCAGCAGAGGGGATTCTTTAGCGGGGGCCCCTTCCGCCTACAATGAGCAGTTCTTC. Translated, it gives CASRGDSLAGAPSAYNEQFF.

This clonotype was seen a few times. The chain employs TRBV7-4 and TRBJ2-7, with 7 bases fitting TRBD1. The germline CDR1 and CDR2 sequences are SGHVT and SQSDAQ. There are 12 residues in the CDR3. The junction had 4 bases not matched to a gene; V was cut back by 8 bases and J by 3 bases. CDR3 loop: CASGGQLYEQYF. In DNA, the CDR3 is TGTGCCAGCGGGGGACAGCTCTACGAGCAGTACTTC.

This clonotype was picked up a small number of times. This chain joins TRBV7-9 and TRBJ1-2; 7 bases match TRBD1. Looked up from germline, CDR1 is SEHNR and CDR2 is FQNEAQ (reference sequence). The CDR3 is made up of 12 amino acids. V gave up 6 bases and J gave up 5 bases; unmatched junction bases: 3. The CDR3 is CASSGQAYGYTF. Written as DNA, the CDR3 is TGTGCCAGCAGTGGACAGGCATATGGCTACACCTTC.

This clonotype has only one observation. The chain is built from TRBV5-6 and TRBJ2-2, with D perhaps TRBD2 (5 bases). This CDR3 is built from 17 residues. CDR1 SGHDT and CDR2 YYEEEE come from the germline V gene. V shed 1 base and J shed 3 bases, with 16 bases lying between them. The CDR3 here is CASSLSLGAPDTGELFF. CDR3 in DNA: TGTGCCAGCAGCTTGTCTCTGGGAGCCCCGGACACCGGGGAGCTGTTTTTT.

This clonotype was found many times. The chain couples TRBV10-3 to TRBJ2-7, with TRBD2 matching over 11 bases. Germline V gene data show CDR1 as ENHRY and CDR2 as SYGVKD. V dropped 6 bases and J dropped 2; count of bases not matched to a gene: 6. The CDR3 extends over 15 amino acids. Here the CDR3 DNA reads TGTGCCATCAGCCTCCGACTAGCGGGGACCTACGAGCAGTACTTC. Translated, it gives CAISLRLAGTYEQYF.

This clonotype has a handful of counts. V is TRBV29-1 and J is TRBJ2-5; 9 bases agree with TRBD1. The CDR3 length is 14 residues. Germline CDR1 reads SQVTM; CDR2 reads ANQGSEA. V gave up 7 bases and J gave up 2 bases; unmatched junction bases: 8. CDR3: CSARTGDQQETQYF. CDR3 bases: TGCAGCGCGAGGACAGGGGACCAACAAGAGACCCAGTACTTC.

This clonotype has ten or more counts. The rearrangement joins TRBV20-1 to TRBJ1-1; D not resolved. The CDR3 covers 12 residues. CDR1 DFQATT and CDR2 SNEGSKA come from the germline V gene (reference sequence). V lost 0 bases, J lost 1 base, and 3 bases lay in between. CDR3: CSARETNTEAFF. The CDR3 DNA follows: TGCAGTGCTAGAGAAACGAACACTGAAGCTTTCTTT.

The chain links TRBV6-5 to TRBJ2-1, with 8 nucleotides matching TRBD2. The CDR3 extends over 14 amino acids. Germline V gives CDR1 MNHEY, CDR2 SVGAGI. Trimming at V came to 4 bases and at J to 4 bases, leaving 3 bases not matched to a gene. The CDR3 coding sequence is TGTGCCAGCAGTTCCCAGCGGGGGTACAATGAGCAGTTCTTC. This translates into CASSSQRGYNEQFF.

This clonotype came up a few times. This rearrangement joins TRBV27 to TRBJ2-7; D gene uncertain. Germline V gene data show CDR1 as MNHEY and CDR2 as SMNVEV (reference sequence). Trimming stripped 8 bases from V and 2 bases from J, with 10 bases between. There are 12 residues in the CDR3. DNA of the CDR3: TGTGCCAGCGGTCGGAGTCCCTACGAGCAGTACTTC. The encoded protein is CASGRSPYEQYF.

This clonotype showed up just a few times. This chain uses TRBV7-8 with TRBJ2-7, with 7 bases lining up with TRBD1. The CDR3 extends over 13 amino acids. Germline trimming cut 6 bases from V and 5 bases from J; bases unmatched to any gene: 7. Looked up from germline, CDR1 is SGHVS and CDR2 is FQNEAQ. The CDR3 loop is CASSLTGYDEQYF. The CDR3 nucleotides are TGTGCCAGCAGTCTGACAGGGTACGACGAGCAGTACTTC.

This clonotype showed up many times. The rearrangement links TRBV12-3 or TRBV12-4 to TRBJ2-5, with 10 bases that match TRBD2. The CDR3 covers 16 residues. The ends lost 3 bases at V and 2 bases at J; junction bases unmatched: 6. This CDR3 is CASSLVTSGAQETQYF. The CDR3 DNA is TGTGCCAGCAGTTTGGTTACTAGCGGGGCGCAAGAGACCCAGTACTTC.

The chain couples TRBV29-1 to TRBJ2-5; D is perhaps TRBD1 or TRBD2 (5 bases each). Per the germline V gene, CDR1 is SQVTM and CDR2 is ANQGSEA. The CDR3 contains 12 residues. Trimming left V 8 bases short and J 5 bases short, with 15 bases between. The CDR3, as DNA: TGCAGCACCTTATGGGGGATCGAGACCCAGTACTTC. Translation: CSTLWGIETQYF.

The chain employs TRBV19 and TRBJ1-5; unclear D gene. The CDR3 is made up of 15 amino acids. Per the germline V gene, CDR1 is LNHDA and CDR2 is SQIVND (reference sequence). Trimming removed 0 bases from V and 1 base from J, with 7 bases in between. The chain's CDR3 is CASSIDMASNQPQHF. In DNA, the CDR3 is TGTGCCAGTAGTATAGACATGGCGAGCAATCAGCCCCAGCATTTT.

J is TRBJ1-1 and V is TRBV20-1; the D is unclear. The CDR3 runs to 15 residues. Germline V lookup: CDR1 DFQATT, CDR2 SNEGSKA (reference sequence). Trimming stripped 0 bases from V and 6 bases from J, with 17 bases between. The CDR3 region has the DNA TGCAGTGCTAGAGATTCTCCAGGAAAACGCCCTGAAGCTTTCTTT. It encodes CSARDSPGKRPEAFF.

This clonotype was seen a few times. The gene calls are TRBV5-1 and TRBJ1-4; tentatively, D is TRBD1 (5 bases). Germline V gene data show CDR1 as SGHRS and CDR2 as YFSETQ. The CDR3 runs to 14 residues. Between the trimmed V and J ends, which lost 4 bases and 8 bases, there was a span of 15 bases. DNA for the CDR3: TGCGCCAGCAGCGGGGACGGCTTTGAAGAAAAACTGTTTTTT. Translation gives CASSGDGFEEKLFF. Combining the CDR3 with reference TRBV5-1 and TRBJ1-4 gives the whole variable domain KAGVTQTPRYLIKTRGQQVTLSCSPISGHRSVSWYQQTPGQGLQFLFEYFSETQRNKGNFPGRFSGRQFSNSRSEMNVSTLELGDSALYLCASSGDGFEEKLFFGSGTQLSVL.

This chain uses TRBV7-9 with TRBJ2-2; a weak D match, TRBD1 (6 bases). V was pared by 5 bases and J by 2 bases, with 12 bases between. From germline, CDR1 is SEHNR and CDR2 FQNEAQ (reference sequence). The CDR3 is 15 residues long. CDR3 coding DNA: TGTGCCAGCAGCCACACGGACAGAAACACCGGGGAGCTGTTTTTT. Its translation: CASSHTDRNTGELFF.

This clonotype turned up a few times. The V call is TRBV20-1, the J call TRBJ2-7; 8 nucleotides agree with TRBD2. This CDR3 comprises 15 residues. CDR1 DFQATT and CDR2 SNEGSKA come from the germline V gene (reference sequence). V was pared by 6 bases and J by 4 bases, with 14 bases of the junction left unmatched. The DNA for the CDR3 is TGCAGTGCGCAAACCTCCGGGACTAGTATTTACGAGCAGTACTTC. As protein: CSAQTSGTSIYEQYF.

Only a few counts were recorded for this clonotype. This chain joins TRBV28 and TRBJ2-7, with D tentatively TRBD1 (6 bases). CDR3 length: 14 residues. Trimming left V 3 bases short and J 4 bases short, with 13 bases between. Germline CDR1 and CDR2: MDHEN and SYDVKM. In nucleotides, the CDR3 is TGTGCCAGCAGTTTCTGGCAGGGGAAATACGAGCAGTACTTC. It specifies CASSFWQGKYEQYF.